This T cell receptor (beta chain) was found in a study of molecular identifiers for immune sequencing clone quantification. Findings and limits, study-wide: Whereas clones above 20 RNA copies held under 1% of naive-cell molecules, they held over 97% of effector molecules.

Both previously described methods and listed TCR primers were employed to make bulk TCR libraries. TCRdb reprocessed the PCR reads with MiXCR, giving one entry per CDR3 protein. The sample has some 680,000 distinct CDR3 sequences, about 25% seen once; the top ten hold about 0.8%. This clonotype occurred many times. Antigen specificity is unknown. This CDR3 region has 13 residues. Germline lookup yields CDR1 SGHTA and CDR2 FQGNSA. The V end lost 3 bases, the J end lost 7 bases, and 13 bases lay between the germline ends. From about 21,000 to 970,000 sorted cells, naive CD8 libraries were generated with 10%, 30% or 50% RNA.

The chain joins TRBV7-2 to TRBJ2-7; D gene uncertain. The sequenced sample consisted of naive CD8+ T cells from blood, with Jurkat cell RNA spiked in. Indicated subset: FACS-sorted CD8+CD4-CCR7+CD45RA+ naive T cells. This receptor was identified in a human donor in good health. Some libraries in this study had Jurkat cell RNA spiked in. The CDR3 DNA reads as TGTGCCAGCAGCTTCCGGTCGCGATATGAGCAGTACTTC. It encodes CASSFRSRYEQYF.